This T cell receptor (beta chain) was captured by sequencing in a study of cytomegalovirus exposure and HLA in healthy donors. Study context: Caucasian-associated ancestry cluster membership applied to 75% to 85% of around 400 genotyped donors. Study results and limitations: Most observed TCR sequences were rare, whereas some public TCRs were detected in many donors. According to an earlier analysis, most TCR beta V segments yielded productive rearrangements about 87% or about 30% of the time. The investigators catalogued 150 or so TCR beta chains as cytomegalovirus-associated.

For this clone: What it binds is not known.

The PCR used 60 Vbeta and 13 Jbeta primers. Only in-frame clones appear in the TCRdb table, and some are missing; sequencing was by immunoSEQ multiplex PCR. This sample yields fewer than 200,000 clones, of which around 82% are seen a single time; around a tenth belongs to the top ten. The receptor was derived from a man in his forties or fifties in good health and CMV-seropositive. The specimen sequenced was PBMCs.

Here the CDR3 DNA reads TGTGCCAGCAGCGTAGGAGGGGGCTGGGGCTACACCTTC. This codes for CASSVGGGWGYTF. The chain recombines TRBV9 with TRBJ1-2; 7 bases match TRBD1. J lost 8 bases, V lost 0 bases, and 4 bases had no gene match. The CDR3 runs to 13 residues. Germline V gene data show CDR1 as SGDLS and CDR2 as YYNGEE.